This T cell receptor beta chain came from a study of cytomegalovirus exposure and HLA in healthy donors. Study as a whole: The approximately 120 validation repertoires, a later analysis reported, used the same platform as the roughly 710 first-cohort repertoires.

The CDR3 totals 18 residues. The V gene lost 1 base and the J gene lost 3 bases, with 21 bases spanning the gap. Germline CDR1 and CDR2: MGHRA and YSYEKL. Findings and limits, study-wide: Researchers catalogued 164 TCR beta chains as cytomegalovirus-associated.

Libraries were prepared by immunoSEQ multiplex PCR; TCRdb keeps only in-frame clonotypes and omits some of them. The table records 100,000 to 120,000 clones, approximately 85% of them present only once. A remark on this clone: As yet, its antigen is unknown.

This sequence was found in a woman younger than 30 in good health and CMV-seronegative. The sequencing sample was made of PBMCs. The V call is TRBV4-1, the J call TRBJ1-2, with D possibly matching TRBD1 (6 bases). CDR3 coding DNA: TGCGCCAGCAGCCAAGGTCTCGCCAGGGGTTTGATCGACTATGGCTACACCTTC. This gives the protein CASSQGLARGLIDYGYTF.